These T cell receptor beta chains were read from a single sample in a study of blood T cell repertoires in COVID-19. The assay was immunoSEQ multiplex PCR, and TCRdb's table has in-frame clones only and misses some. Counted here are approximately 300,000 clones, more than 75% occurring once; the ten biggest clones make up 1%. Sequences were obtained from peripheral blood. These receptors were obtained from a man between 50 and 59 years old with active or convalescent COVID-19. CDR3s include the opening cysteine and the closing phenylalanine or tryptophan. The D gene is left open where the match is weak. Some rows mark clone size as missing; the rest say once, few, many or name a class of expanded clone.

v_gene: TRBV19; d_gene: TRBD1; j_gene: TRBJ1-2; abundance: few; CDR3aa: CASSNPGQNYGYTF; CDR3nt: TGTGCCAGTAGTAACCCGGGACAGAACTATGGCTACACCTTC
v_gene: TRBV10-1; d_gene: TRBD2; j_gene: TRBJ2-1; abundance: -; CDR3aa: CASSFMAGGPSEQFF; CDR3nt: TGCGCCAGCAGTTTTATGGCGGGAGGGCCGAGTGAGCAGTTCTTC
v_gene: TRBV12-3/TRBV12-4; d_gene: -; j_gene: TRBJ1-1; abundance: -; CDR3aa: CASLREENTEAFF; CDR3nt: TGTGCCAGCCTGAGGGAAGAGAACACTGAAGCTTTCTTT
v_gene: TRBV28; d_gene: TRBD1; j_gene: TRBJ1-1; abundance: -; CDR3aa: CAIKGGARTEAFF; CDR3nt: TGTGCCATCAAAGGGGGCGCGAGGACTGAAGCTTTCTTT
v_gene: TRBV11-2; d_gene: TRBD2; j_gene: TRBJ2-4; abundance: -; CDR3aa: CASSGGGYSLNIQYF; CDR3nt: TGTGCCAGCTCCGGGGGGGGCTACAGCCTTAACATTCAGTACTTC
v_gene: TRBV7-6; d_gene: -; j_gene: TRBJ2-2; abundance: -; CDR3aa: CASSPGGAGELFF; CDR3nt: TGTGCCAGCAGCCCTGGAGGGGCCGGGGAGCTGTTTTTT
v_gene: TRBV28; d_gene: -; j_gene: TRBJ1-1; abundance: few; CDR3aa: CASSPTGSEAFF; CDR3nt: TGTGCCAGCAGCCCGACAGGTTCCGAAGCTTTCTTT
v_gene: TRBV11-2; d_gene: -; j_gene: TRBJ2-7; abundance: -; CDR3aa: CASSQRYFAVSGEQYF; CDR3nt: TGTGCCAGCAGCCAACGATACTTCGCCGTTTCCGGCGAGCAGTACTTC
v_gene: TRBV7-3; d_gene: -; j_gene: TRBJ2-1; abundance: -; CDR3aa: CASSVGPANEQFF; CDR3nt: TGTGCCAGCAGCGTGGGCCCTGCAAATGAGCAGTTCTTC
v_gene: TRBV18; d_gene: TRBD2; j_gene: TRBJ2-7; abundance: -; CDR3aa: CASSPGTTSYEQYF; CDR3nt: TGTGCCAGCTCACCCGGGACTACCTCCTACGAGCAGTACTTC
v_gene: TRBV13; d_gene: TRBD1; j_gene: TRBJ1-2; abundance: -; CDR3aa: CASSRRQGASGYTF; CDR3nt: TGTGCCAGCAGCCGCAGACAGGGGGCAAGCGGCTACACCTTC
v_gene: TRBV10-3; d_gene: TRBD2; j_gene: TRBJ2-5; abundance: -; CDR3aa: CAISESASGGSRETQYF; CDR3nt: TGTGCCATCAGTGAGTCAGCTAGCGGGGGTTCGCGGGAGACCCAGTACTTC
v_gene: TRBV5-4; d_gene: -; j_gene: TRBJ2-7; abundance: -; CDR3aa: CASSLDRSYEQYF; CDR3nt: TGTGCCAGCAGCTTGGACAGGAGCTACGAGCAGTACTTC
v_gene: TRBV6-1; d_gene: -; j_gene: TRBJ1-1; abundance: -; CDR3aa: CASSEGPPGIPEAFF; CDR3nt: TGTGCCAGCAGTGAAGGACCCCCGGGGATCCCTGAAGCTTTCTTT
v_gene: TRBV19; d_gene: TRBD1; j_gene: TRBJ1-1; abundance: few; CDR3aa: CASSIRQGEAFF; CDR3nt: TGTGCCAGTAGTATCCGACAGGGGGAAGCTTTCTTT
v_gene: TRBV6-1; d_gene: TRBD2; j_gene: TRBJ2-7; abundance: once; CDR3aa: CASSAMPSGSGGWEQYF; CDR3nt: TGTGCCAGCAGTGCCATGCCTAGCGGGAGCGGGGGTTGGGAGCAGTACTTC
v_gene: TRBV7-9; d_gene: -; j_gene: TRBJ1-1; abundance: -; CDR3aa: CASSPQPTDNTEAFF; CDR3nt: TGTGCCAGCAGCCCCCAACCGACAGACAACACTGAAGCTTTCTTT
v_gene: TRBV5-4; d_gene: -; j_gene: TRBJ2-7; abundance: -; CDR3aa: CASSLDSGLRNEQYF; CDR3nt: TGTGCCAGCAGCTTGGATTCAGGCCTCAGGAACGAGCAGTACTTC
v_gene: TRBV3-1/TRBV3-2; d_gene: -; j_gene: TRBJ1-3; abundance: -; CDR3aa: CASSRGMGNTIYF; CDR3nt: TGTGCCAGCAGCCGAGGGATGGGAAACACCATATATTTT
v_gene: TRBV5-1; d_gene: TRBD2; j_gene: TRBJ2-1; abundance: -; CDR3aa: CASSALAGGSNEQFF; CDR3nt: TGCGCCAGCAGCGCCTTAGCGGGAGGGAGTAATGAGCAGTTCTTC
v_gene: TRBV4-3; d_gene: -; j_gene: TRBJ1-1; abundance: -; CDR3aa: CASSQDSRNTEAFF; CDR3nt: TGCGCCAGCAGCCAAGATTCGAGAAACACTGAAGCTTTCTTT
v_gene: TRBV7-2; d_gene: TRBD1; j_gene: TRBJ2-3; abundance: -; CDR3aa: CASSPTGQGTDTQYF; CDR3nt: TGTGCCAGCAGCCCTACCGGACAGGGAACGGATACGCAGTATTTT
v_gene: TRBV3-1/TRBV3-2; d_gene: -; j_gene: TRBJ2-2; abundance: once; CDR3aa: CASSPHAKNTGELFF; CDR3nt: TGTGCCAGCAGCCCTCATGCTAAGAACACCGGGGAGCTGTTTTTT
v_gene: TRBV7-2; d_gene: -; j_gene: TRBJ2-1; abundance: -; CDR3aa: CASSSPTNPYNEQFF; CDR3nt: TGTGCCAGCAGCTCACCGACTAACCCCTACAATGAGCAGTTCTTC
v_gene: TRBV18; d_gene: TRBD1; j_gene: TRBJ1-2; abundance: -; CDR3aa: CASSPRHTGQGFYGYTF; CDR3nt: TGTGCCAGCTCACCCCGGCACACGGGACAGGGATTTTATGGCTACACCTTC
v_gene: TRBV7-3; d_gene: -; j_gene: TRBJ2-6; abundance: -; CDR3aa: CASSFPGANVLTF; CDR3nt: TGTGCCAGCAGCTTTCCAGGGGCCAACGTCCTGACTTTC
v_gene: TRBV30; d_gene: -; j_gene: TRBJ1-5; abundance: -; CDR3aa: CAWSVEGSPNQPQHF; CDR3nt: TGTGCCTGGAGTGTAGAGGGCAGCCCCAATCAGCCCCAGCATTTT
v_gene: TRBV7-2; d_gene: TRBD1; j_gene: TRBJ1-5; abundance: -; CDR3aa: CASSRDSYQPQHF; CDR3nt: TGTGCCAGCAGTCGGGACAGCTATCAGCCCCAGCATTTT
v_gene: TRBV6-2/TRBV6-3; d_gene: TRBD1; j_gene: TRBJ1-6; abundance: -; CDR3aa: CASSFGTGSFLHF; CDR3nt: TGTGCCAGCAGTTTTGGGACAGGGAGTTTTCTCCACTTT
v_gene: TRBV7-9; d_gene: TRBD1; j_gene: TRBJ1-1; abundance: -; CDR3aa: CASSLVTTGVAFF; CDR3nt: TGTGCCAGCAGCTTAGTAACTACAGGGGTAGCTTTCTTT
v_gene: TRBV19; d_gene: -; j_gene: TRBJ2-5; abundance: -; CDR3aa: CASSRYRGLGGETQYF; CDR3nt: TGTGCCAGTAGTCGATACAGGGGCCTCGGGGGAGAGACCCAGTACTTC
v_gene: TRBV5-6; d_gene: -; j_gene: TRBJ1-1; abundance: -; CDR3aa: CASSLVGRDVPSF; CDR3nt: TGTGCCAGCAGCTTGGTTGGCAGGGATGTTCCGAGCTTT
v_gene: TRBV9; d_gene: -; j_gene: TRBJ2-1; abundance: once; CDR3aa: CASSVEAGPRMGQFF; CDR3nt: TGTGCCAGCAGCGTAGAGGCGGGGCCACGAATGGGGCAGTTCTTC
v_gene: TRBV3-1/TRBV3-2; d_gene: -; j_gene: TRBJ1-1; abundance: -; CDR3aa: CASRQQGTTEAFF; CDR3nt: TGTGCCAGCAGACAACAGGGTACCACTGAAGCTTTCTTT
v_gene: TRBV5-5; d_gene: TRBD2; j_gene: TRBJ2-7; abundance: -; CDR3aa: CASSSTSGGPYEQYF; CDR3nt: TGTGCCAGCAGCTCGACTAGCGGGGGTCCTTACGAGCAGTACTTC
v_gene: TRBV30; d_gene: TRBD1; j_gene: TRBJ2-3; abundance: -; CDR3aa: CACTDDSTGRTDTQYF; CDR3nt: TGTGCCTGTACGGACGATTCGACAGGGCGCACAGATACGCAGTATTTT
v_gene: TRBV10-3; d_gene: -; j_gene: TRBJ2-7; abundance: once; CDR3aa: CAISDFMVGYEQYF; CDR3nt: TGTGCCATCAGTGATTTTATGGTCGGGTACGAGCAGTACTTC
v_gene: TRBV18; d_gene: TRBD1; j_gene: TRBJ2-1; abundance: -; CDR3aa: CASSPTRDSEQFF; CDR3nt: TGTGCCAGCTCACCGACGAGGGACAGTGAGCAGTTCTTC
v_gene: TRBV4-3; d_gene: TRBD1; j_gene: TRBJ1-1; abundance: -; CDR3aa: CASSQDSGGLVEAFF; CDR3nt: TGCGCCAGCAGCCAAGATTCAGGGGGCTTGGTTGAAGCTTTCTTT
v_gene: TRBV18; d_gene: -; j_gene: TRBJ2-3; abundance: -; CDR3aa: CASSPGTFGGADTQYF; CDR3nt: TGTGCCAGCTCACCAGGGACTTTCGGAGGTGCAGATACGCAGTATTTT
v_gene: TRBV6-1; d_gene: -; j_gene: TRBJ2-2; abundance: -; CDR3aa: CASSEAGRPGELFF; CDR3nt: TGTGCCAGCAGTGAGGCAGGGAGGCCCGGGGAGCTGTTTTTT
v_gene: TRBV20-1; d_gene: TRBD1; j_gene: TRBJ1-1; abundance: once; CDR3aa: CSASSRGQSGTEAFF; CDR3nt: TGCAGTGCTAGTAGTCGGGGACAGTCGGGGACTGAAGCTTTCTTT
v_gene: TRBV18; d_gene: TRBD1; j_gene: TRBJ1-2; abundance: -; CDR3aa: CASSPTGQGARGYTF; CDR3nt: TGTGCCAGCTCACCTACGGGACAGGGAGCGAGAGGCTACACCTTC
v_gene: TRBV19; d_gene: -; j_gene: TRBJ2-1; abundance: -; CDR3aa: CASQGSYNEQFF; CDR3nt: TGTGCCAGTCAGGGTTCCTACAATGAGCAGTTCTTC
v_gene: TRBV19; d_gene: -; j_gene: TRBJ1-1; abundance: -; CDR3aa: CASSIVPFQRTEAFF; CDR3nt: TGTGCCAGTAGTATAGTCCCGTTCCAGAGGACTGAAGCTTTCTTT
v_gene: TRBV30; d_gene: TRBD1; j_gene: TRBJ1-1; abundance: -; CDR3aa: CAWSVRDRDTEAFF; CDR3nt: TGTGCCTGGAGTGTACGAGACAGGGACACTGAAGCTTTCTTT
v_gene: TRBV5-1; d_gene: -; j_gene: TRBJ1-1; abundance: -; CDR3aa: CASSFIRRGSTEAFF; CDR3nt: TGCGCCAGCAGCTTTATTAGGAGGGGAAGCACTGAAGCTTTCTTT
v_gene: TRBV30; d_gene: TRBD1; j_gene: TRBJ1-2; abundance: -; CDR3aa: CAWSATGATGYTF; CDR3nt: TGTGCCTGGAGTGCGACAGGGGCCACGGGCTACACCTTC
v_gene: TRBV6-5; d_gene: -; j_gene: TRBJ1-4; abundance: -; CDR3aa: CASSYSQAPDEKLFF; CDR3nt: TGTGCCAGCAGTTACTCCCAGGCTCCGGATGAAAAACTGTTTTTT
v_gene: TRBV6-6; d_gene: TRBD1; j_gene: TRBJ1-6; abundance: once; CDR3aa: CASSRARTGSSYNSPLHF; CDR3nt: TGTGCCAGCAGTCGTGCTCGGACAGGGAGCTCCTATAATTCACCCCTCCACTTT
v_gene: TRBV18; d_gene: TRBD1; j_gene: TRBJ1-3; abundance: -; CDR3aa: CASSPGQGDTIYF; CDR3nt: TGTGCCAGCTCACCCGGACAGGGGGACACCATATATTTT
v_gene: TRBV4-1; d_gene: -; j_gene: TRBJ2-3; abundance: -; CDR3aa: CASSQVGSGAGRTDTQYF; CDR3nt: TGCGCCAGCAGCCAAGTCGGGAGTGGTGCAGGGCGGACAGATACGCAGTATTTT
v_gene: TRBV6-5; d_gene: -; j_gene: TRBJ1-3; abundance: -; CDR3aa: CASSFPRVNSGNTIYF; CDR3nt: TGTGCCAGCAGTTTTCCCAGGGTAAACTCTGGAAACACCATATATTTT
v_gene: TRBV30; d_gene: -; j_gene: TRBJ1-1; abundance: -; CDR3aa: CAWRTRTTMNTEAFF; CDR3nt: TGTGCCTGGAGAACCCGGACAACTATGAACACTGAAGCTTTCTTT
v_gene: TRBV5-6; d_gene: -; j_gene: TRBJ2-5; abundance: -; CDR3aa: CASSLGRVETQYF; CDR3nt: TGTGCCAGCAGCTTGGGCAGGGTTGAGACCCAGTACTTC